This section outlines one TCR beta chain sequence together with its context. No antigen is known for it. This CDR3 comprises 14 residues. V was shortened by 1 base and J by 8 bases, with 12 bases between the two germline ends. Germline CDR1 and CDR2: SGHTA and FQGNSA. The assay that was used to sequence DNA from cultured CD4+ T cells was the Oncomine TCR Beta short-read assay. In TCRdb, the PCR reads were re-called with MiXCR into one record per CDR3 protein. The data show 16,000 or so distinct CDR3 sequences, roughly 51% seen once. The treatment was: roughly nine-day PBMC culture with coronavirus spike peptide pools or control peptides (ViraFEST assay). This record belongs to a study of vaccination and CD4 T cells after COVID-19.

The TCR comes from a human donor who had recovered from COVID-19. The chain links TRBV7-2 to TRBJ2-1, with D uncertain. Sequencing used CD4+ T cells from blood, cultured in vitro. The chain's CDR3 is CASSLGPERYEQFF. The CDR3 nucleotides are TGTGCCAGCAGCTTAGGACCTGAGCGCTATGAGCAGTTCTTC.